The clone carrying this T cell receptor beta chain has only a few counts. Its matching antigen is unknown. Total RNA extracted from each sample amounted to at least 5.5 micrograms. The data stem from a study of blood T cells in healthy people across ages. The CDR3 totals 17 residues. V lost 3 bases and J lost 4; bases outside the gene matches: 11. Germline-derived CDR1 and CDR2 are LGHNA and YNFKEQ. A second about 7 to 12 cycle PCR used barcoded and J-beta primers. Via MiXCR, TCRdb re-called the 5' RACE reads, giving one row per CDR3 protein. This sample yields 1.5 million to 2 million distinct CDR3 sequences, of which about 31% are seen a single time; roughly 10% belongs to the top ten. Study-wide findings and caveats: The study found TCR beta diversity correlated strongly with naive T cell percentage.

This chain links TRBV4-2 with TRBJ2-3; 9 nucleotides match TRBD2. This TCR derives from a woman in her thirties in good health. Sequenced sample: blood. CDR3 nucleotides: TGTGCCAGCAGCCAGGAAATAGCGGGGGTACGGGCAGATACGCAGTATTTT. It encodes CASSQEIAGVRADTQYF.